Listed below are T cell receptor beta chains from one sample, sequenced in a study of blood T cells in healthy people across ages. TCRdb independently ran MiXCR on the 5' RACE reads; one entry per CDR3 protein. Of hundreds of thousands of distinct CDR3 sequences detected, around 42% appear once; the ten largest clones hold nearly 20%. Input material: blood. The receptors shown here come from a man between 60 and 75 years old in good health. CDR3s include the opening cysteine and the closing phenylalanine or tryptophan. A D gene is named only where the DNA matches it firmly. A row's size may be missing; if present it is once, few, many or a size class.

few,TRBJ2-1,NA,TRBV15,CATSTRWDEQFF,TGTGCCACCAGCACCAGATGGGATGAGCAGTTCTTC
few,TRBJ2-7,NA,TRBV4-3,CASSQEAGRAYEQYF,TGCGCCAGCAGCCAAGAGGCAGGGAGAGCCTACGAGCAGTACTTC
once,TRBJ1-2,TRBD1,TRBV20-1,CSARVDRVSGYTF,TGCAGTGCTAGAGTGGACAGGGTATCTGGCTACACCTTC
NA,TRBJ2-5,TRBD2,TRBV18,CASSSTSGVPIQETQYF,TGTGCCAGCTCCTCGACTAGCGGGGTCCCGATTCAAGAGACCCAGTACTTC
many,TRBJ2-7,TRBD1,TRBV20-1,CSADAGTGSYEQYF,TGCAGTGCCGACGCCGGGACAGGGTCCTACGAGCAGTACTTC
NA,TRBJ1-4,NA,TRBV28,CASRHGGRTNEKLFF,TGTGCCAGCAGACACGGGGGGCGGACTAATGAAAAACTGTTTTTT
NA,TRBJ2-3,TRBD2,TRBV7-9,CASRPGLAGSRTDTQYF,TGTGCCAGCAGGCCAGGACTAGCGGGGTCCCGCACAGATACGCAGTATTTT
NA,TRBJ2-3,TRBD2,TRBV9,CASSVRSSGGARTQYF,TGTGCCAGCAGCGTGAGGTCTAGCGGGGGGGCCCGGACGCAGTATTTT
NA,TRBJ1-1,NA,TRBV9,CASSVGTGGKTEAFF,TGTGCCAGCAGCGTAGGGACGGGGGGCAAAACTGAAGCTTTCTTT
few,TRBJ2-4,NA,TRBV20-1,CSARRAGHDLAKNIQYF,TGCAGTGCTAGAAGAGCTGGGCATGACCTAGCCAAAAACATTCAGTACTTC
NA,TRBJ1-1,NA,TRBV6-1,CASSEGRVQNTEAFF,TGTGCCAGCAGTGAAGGAAGGGTCCAGAACACTGAAGCTTTCTTT
NA,TRBJ2-3,NA,TRBV7-2,CASSVGDRSTDTQYF,TGTGCCAGCAGCGTGGGGGACCGATCCACAGATACGCAGTATTTT
few,TRBJ2-7,TRBD2,TRBV3-1,CASSESGGGAHEQYF,TGTGCCAGCAGCGAATCGGGCGGGGGGGCCCACGAGCAGTACTTC
NA,TRBJ2-1,NA,TRBV11-2,CASSLELGVNLRREQFF,TGTGCCAGCAGCTTAGAACTAGGCGTCAACCTCCGTCGGGAGCAGTTCTTC
NA,TRBJ2-1,NA,TRBV20-1,CSARPGADNEQFF,TGCAGTGCTAGGCCGGGGGCGGACAATGAGCAGTTCTTC
once,TRBJ2-5,TRBD2,TRBV18,CASSPPSGGPQETQYF,TGTGCCAGCTCACCACCGAGCGGGGGGCCACAAGAGACCCAGTACTTC
NA,TRBJ2-7,TRBD1,TRBV4-3,CASSPTGQGVPKQYF,TGCGCCAGCAGCCCCACGGGACAGGGGGTTCCCAAGCAGTACTTC
NA,TRBJ2-5,TRBD1,TRBV20-1,CSARDPLTGVGQETQYF,TGCAGTGCTAGAGACCCCCTGACAGGGGTGGGCCAAGAGACCCAGTACTTC
few,TRBJ2-5,NA,TRBV6-2/TRBV6-3,CASSQGRRQYF,TGTGCCAGCAGTCAGGGGCGTCGGCAGTACTTC
NA,TRBJ1-1,NA,TRBV3-1,CASSQAYTEAFF,TGTGCCAGCAGCCAGGCCTACACTGAAGCTTTCTTT
NA,TRBJ1-5,NA,TRBV7-9,CASSSGLEGQPQHF,TGTGCCAGCAGCTCCGGCCTGGAGGGTCAGCCCCAGCATTTT
NA,TRBJ2-3,NA,TRBV20-1,CSATPSVRTDTQYF,TGCAGTGCCACCCCTAGCGTTCGGACAGATACGCAGTATTTT
NA,TRBJ2-7,TRBD1,TRBV12-3/TRBV12-4,CASSSRWTGGSQGQYF,TGTGCCAGCAGTTCCAGATGGACAGGGGGCAGTCAGGGGCAGTACTTC
NA,TRBJ1-2,TRBD1,TRBV12-3/TRBV12-4,CASSLPDRATRGYTF,TGTGCCAGCAGTTTGCCGGACAGGGCAACTCGAGGCTACACCTTC
NA,TRBJ2-5,NA,TRBV4-3,CASSHGQGYQETQFF,TGCGCCAGCAGCCACGGCCAGGGGTACCAAGAGACCCAGTTCTTT
NA,TRBJ1-1,NA,TRBV20-1,CSAGTLANTEAFF,TGCAGTGCTGGGACATTAGCGAACACTGAAGCTTTCTTT
NA,TRBJ2-7,NA,TRBV24-1,CATTLYQGSFCYEQYF,TGTGCCACCACCTTGTATCAGGGATCCTTCTGCTACGAGCAGTACTTC
NA,TRBJ1-4,NA,TRBV3-1,CASSQLETKSEKLFF,TGTGCCAGCAGCCAATTGGAGACTAAGTCCGAAAAACTGTTTTTT
NA,TRBJ2-7,NA,TRBV7-2,CASSLKGDVSYEQYF,TGTGCCAGCAGCTTAAAGGGGGACGTATCCTACGAGCAGTACTTC
few,TRBJ2-3,NA,TRBV7-9,CASGTSTDTQYF,TGTGCCAGCGGTACTAGCACAGATACGCAGTATTTT
NA,TRBJ1-1,NA,TRBV11-2,CASSLGSVGSAFF,TGTGCCAGCAGCTTAGGGTCGGTAGGTTCAGCTTTCTTT
few,TRBJ2-3,NA,TRBV5-1,CASSPERTTDTQYF,TGCGCCAGCAGCCCGGAACGGACCACAGATACGCAGTATTTT
NA,TRBJ2-5,TRBD1,TRBV2,CASSVGQAAKETQYF,TGTGCCAGCAGCGTGGGACAGGCCGCCAAAGAGACCCAGTACTTC
NA,TRBJ2-1,NA,TRBV6-1,CASSEVWGGTNEQFF,TGTGCCAGCAGTGAAGTGTGGGGGGGCACGAATGAGCAGTTCTTC
few,TRBJ2-3,TRBD1,TRBV24-1,CATSDPGQGYTDTQYF,TGTGCCACCAGTGATCCGGGACAGGGCTACACAGATACGCAGTATTTT
NA,TRBJ2-3,TRBD2,TRBV6-6,CASSRAGDSTDTQYF,TGTGCCAGCAGCAGGGCGGGGGATAGCACAGATACGCAGTATTTT
NA,TRBJ2-5,NA,TRBV10-3,CAISGTEQETQYF,TGTGCCATCAGTGGGACTGAACAAGAGACCCAGTACTTC
NA,TRBJ2-5,TRBD2,TRBV9,CASSSAGTSGVETQYF,TGTGCCAGCAGCTCGGCCGGGACTAGCGGGGTGGAGACCCAGTACTTC
NA,TRBJ2-2,NA,TRBV5-6,CASSLDRGGGTGELFF,TGTGCCAGCAGCTTGGATAGGGGCGGCGGCACCGGGGAGCTGTTTTTT
NA,TRBJ2-5,TRBD1,TRBV29-1,CSVNRDRDGTQYF,TGCAGCGTTAATCGGGACAGGGACGGGACCCAGTACTTC